The present T cell receptor (beta chain) was sequenced within a study of shared clonotypes between healthy human individuals. Study in general: The study drew on two women and a few men aged 18 to 49 as donors.

This CDR3 region has 15 residues. Germline lookup yields CDR1 MNHEY and CDR2 SMNVEV (reference sequence). V was pared by 5 bases and J by 8 bases, with 7 bases of the junction left unmatched. Method: immunoSEQ multiplex PCR; TCRdb's copy keeps in-frame clones and lacks some. The sample includes roughly 2.1 million clones, roughly 91% seen only once; the top ten take more than 1.5%. The naive CD8 subset, CD45RO-negative cells positively selected for CCR7, excluded terminally differentiated effector memory CD45RA+ cells. The donor cohort consisted entirely of Caucasian adults residing in Nashville, Tennessee.

V is TRBV27 and J is TRBJ2-1, with 12 bases matching TRBD2. Sequencing used naive CD8+ T cells from PBMCs. This TCR derives from a young man in good health. Some clones in this sample may be carry-over from other donors' samples. CDR3 sequence: CASSLLAGGPYEQFF. In DNA form, the CDR3 reads TGTGCCAGCAGTCTGCTAGCGGGAGGGCCATATGAGCAGTTCTTC.